The T cell receptor beta chain under discussion was sequenced for a study of beta chain features in type 1 diabetes. In the study overall: Age, gender, cell numbers and subset yield matched between patients and controls. General study results and limits: For type 1 diabetes patients, VDJ junctions showed fewer insertions and more deletions.

This clone was counted only a few times. The antigen is unknown. The CDR3 spans 14 residues. The germline V and J ends were trimmed by 10 bases and 7 bases, with 20 bases remaining between them. CDR1 is SGHTA and CDR2 is FQGTGA in the germline V gene. All of the isolated RNA was reverse transcribed, so expressed TCRB transcripts were sequenced. Sequencing was performed with immunoSEQ multiplex PCR; in TCRdb, only in-frame clones are kept and a portion is missing. The table lists about 900,000 clones, roughly 15% of them singletons. Sequenced: naive CD4+ T cells from blood. V gene TRBV7-3 combines with J gene TRBJ1-5; D not resolved. This receptor was identified in a woman between 18 and 29 years old in good health. The CDR3 DNA follows: TGTGCCATCACGACACTCACACCGCTGCAGCCCCAGCATTTT. Protein product: CAITTLTPLQPQHF.